The TCR beta chain under discussion was sequenced for a study of CD8+ T cells in alopecia areata. Study-level information: Twice daily, treated patients received 5 to 10 mg of oral tofacitinib. Whole-study findings and limits: Scalp sequencing also captures normal skin's resident alphabeta T cells. For lesional scalp, especially alopecia totalis/universalis, clonality was higher than in normal scalp.

Trimming took 5 bases from V and 4 from J; bases not matched to a gene: 6. The germline V gene has CDR1 MGHDK and CDR2 SYGVNS. The length of the CDR3 is 14 residues. In the case of this clone: What it binds is not known.

Peripheral blood samples and lesional scalp punch biopsies were obtained from alopecia areata patients. Investigators isolated RNA and reverse transcribed it into cDNA to act as the sequencing template. Profiled with immunoSEQ multiplex PCR; TCRdb holds only in-frame clones, not every one. The sample lists approximately 65,000 clones; more than 40% were seen once. The sequence was obtained from a human donor with alopecia areata. This specimen consisted of CD8+ T cells sorted from blood, obtained at week 0. The genes are TRBV25-1 and TRBJ1-1, with TRBD1 matching over 8 bases. The CDR3 DNA is TGTGCCAGCAGTCTATCCGGGACAGGCACTGAAGCTTTCTTT. Translation: CASSLSGTGTEAFF.